The rows below give T cell receptor beta chains drawn from one sample of a study of cytomegalovirus exposure and HLA in healthy donors. Method: immunoSEQ multiplex PCR; TCRdb's copy keeps in-frame clones and lacks some. The table lists about 140,000 clones. Sequencing used PBMCs. These receptors all come from a male donor in good health and CMV-seronegative. Each CDR3 is given with its conserved first and last residue. The D gene is left open where the match is weak.

v_call: TRBV25-1; d_call: .; j_call: TRBJ2-7; cdr3_nt: TGTGCCAGCAGGGCAGTATCCTACGAGCAGTACTTC; cdr3_aa: CASRAVSYEQYF
v_call: TRBV7-9; d_call: TRBD1; j_call: TRBJ1-1; cdr3_nt: TGTGCCAGCAGCTGGACAGGGGGAGCTTTCTTT; cdr3_aa: CASSWTGGAFF
v_call: TRBV11-1; d_call: TRBD1; j_call: TRBJ2-7; cdr3_nt: TGTGCCAGCAGCTATGCGCCACCGGGACAGGGTTACGAGCAGTACTTC; cdr3_aa: CASSYAPPGQGYEQYF
v_call: TRBV29-1; d_call: .; j_call: TRBJ2-7; cdr3_nt: TGCAGCGTTGAAGAGAGCTCCTACGAGCAGTACTTC; cdr3_aa: CSVEESSYEQYF
v_call: TRBV6-5; d_call: TRBD1; j_call: TRBJ1-1; cdr3_nt: TGTGCCAGCAGTTACTACAGGGGGCCAGGGAACACTGAAGCTTTCTTT; cdr3_aa: CASSYYRGPGNTEAFF
v_call: TRBV7-2; d_call: .; j_call: TRBJ2-3; cdr3_nt: TGTGCCAGCAGCCCCCGACTGGCAACTACAGATACGCAGTATTTT; cdr3_aa: CASSPRLATTDTQYF
v_call: TRBV6-1; d_call: TRBD1; j_call: TRBJ2-1; cdr3_nt: TGTGCCAGCGACAGGGGCTCCTACAATGAGCAGTTCTTC; cdr3_aa: CASDRGSYNEQFF
v_call: TRBV30; d_call: .; j_call: TRBJ2-4; cdr3_nt: TGTGCCTGGAGCGCCGGGTGGCCCCAAGCCAAAAACATTCAGTACTTC; cdr3_aa: CAWSAGWPQAKNIQYF
v_call: TRBV30; d_call: .; j_call: TRBJ2-1; cdr3_nt: TGTGCCTACTGGAGCGGAAATGTTCGAGATGAGCAGTTCTTC; cdr3_aa: CAYWSGNVRDEQFF
v_call: TRBV6-6; d_call: TRBD1; j_call: TRBJ1-5; cdr3_nt: TGTGCCAGCAGTTCCGGGACAGGATTTAGCAATCAGCCCCAGCATTTT; cdr3_aa: CASSSGTGFSNQPQHF
v_call: TRBV19; d_call: .; j_call: TRBJ1-5; cdr3_nt: TGTGCCAGTAGTCCCGGACAGCTACAGCATTTT; cdr3_aa: CASSPGQLQHF
v_call: TRBV19; d_call: .; j_call: TRBJ2-2; cdr3_nt: TGTGCCAGTAGTATAGTGGGGACTTTTTTATCCACCGGGGAGCTGTTTTTT; cdr3_aa: CASSIVGTFLSTGELFF
v_call: TRBV9; d_call: TRBD1; j_call: TRBJ2-7; cdr3_nt: TGTGCCAGCAGCGAGGGACAGTTAAATAACTACGAGCAGTACTTC; cdr3_aa: CASSEGQLNNYEQYF
v_call: TRBV29-1; d_call: .; j_call: TRBJ1-2; cdr3_nt: TGCAGCGTTCTACAGAGCATCTATGGCTACACCTTC; cdr3_aa: CSVLQSIYGYTF
v_call: TRBV9; d_call: TRBD1; j_call: TRBJ1-2; cdr3_nt: TGTGCCAGCAGCGTAGGAACGACAGGGATCTATGGCTACACCTTC; cdr3_aa: CASSVGTTGIYGYTF
v_call: TRBV27; d_call: TRBD1; j_call: TRBJ2-3; cdr3_nt: TGTGCCAGCAGTTTATCCGGGACAGGCATTGCAGATACGCAGTATTTT; cdr3_aa: CASSLSGTGIADTQYF
v_call: TRBV6-1; d_call: .; j_call: TRBJ2-7; cdr3_nt: TGTGCCAGCGGGTGGCAGGGGACCTACGAGCAGTACTTC; cdr3_aa: CASGWQGTYEQYF
v_call: TRBV29-1; d_call: .; j_call: TRBJ2-3; cdr3_nt: TGCAGCGTTACCCGTACAGGAGATATAGATACGCAGTATTTT; cdr3_aa: CSVTRTGDIDTQYF
v_call: TRBV25-1; d_call: TRBD2; j_call: TRBJ2-3; cdr3_nt: TGTGCCAGCAGTGAGTCTAGCGGCGACACAGATACGCAGTATTTT; cdr3_aa: CASSESSGDTDTQYF
v_call: TRBV7-9; d_call: TRBD1; j_call: TRBJ1-1; cdr3_nt: TGTGCCAGCAGGTTAGAAGCTACAGGGGGCACTGAAGCTTTCTTT; cdr3_aa: CASRLEATGGTEAFF